This is a list of T cell receptor beta chains from one sample in a study of blood T cell repertoires in COVID-19. Assay: immunoSEQ multiplex PCR; the TCRdb copy retains only in-frame clones and omits some. The table lists approximately 240,000 clones, 70% to 90% of them singletons. Sequencing input: peripheral blood. The receptors were gathered from a man aged 50 to 59 who had recovered from COVID-19. Each CDR3 is given with its conserved first and last residue. D genes are given only for firm matches. Only part of the rows carry a size: once, few, many, or a class if the clone is expanded.

j_call | clone_size | v_call | d_call | cdr3_aa | cdr3_nt
TRBJ2-7 | many | TRBV5-4 | . | CASSLSGGSEQYF | TGTGCCAGCAGCCTTAGTGGTGGGAGCGAGCAGTACTTC
TRBJ2-2 | . | TRBV9 | TRBD2 | CASSDLPTSATGELFF | TGTGCCAGCAGCGACTTACCGACTAGCGCCACCGGGGAGCTGTTTTTT
TRBJ2-1 | . | TRBV7-6 | . | CASSSQAELGNEQFF | TGTGCCAGCAGCTCCCAAGCGGAACTTGGCAATGAGCAGTTCTTC
TRBJ2-7 | . | TRBV6-5 | TRBD1 | CASRSGQGTYEQYF | TGTGCCAGCAGAAGCGGACAGGGGACCTACGAGCAGTACTTC
TRBJ2-3 | few | TRBV7-8 | . | CASSLQTSRGRGDTQYF | TGTGCCAGCAGCTTACAGACGTCGCGGGGCCGGGGAGATACGCAGTATTTT
TRBJ2-7 | . | TRBV4-2 | . | CASSQSPTGSRLNEQYF | TGTGCCAGCAGCCAGTCGCCTACCGGGTCTCGTCTCAACGAGCAGTACTTC
TRBJ2-7 | . | TRBV6-5 | TRBD1 | CASSRPDRVPYEQYF | TGTGCCAGCAGCCGGCCGGACAGGGTTCCCTACGAGCAGTACTTC
TRBJ2-7 | . | TRBV5-6 | . | CASRADTYEQYF | TGTGCCAGCAGGGCAGACACCTACGAGCAGTACTTC
TRBJ1-5 | . | TRBV5-6 | . | CASSQQGRPQPQHF | TGTGCCAGCAGCCAACAGGGTCGGCCTCAGCCCCAGCATTTT
TRBJ1-4 | . | TRBV15 | . | CATSPQGQGLREKLFF | TGTGCCACCAGCCCCCAGGGTCAGGGGCTTCGTGAAAAACTGTTTTTT
TRBJ2-7 | . | TRBV15 | . | CATSRDGGNYEQYF | TGTGCCACCAGCAGAGATGGAGGCAACTACGAGCAGTACTTC
TRBJ2-7 | . | TRBV6-2/TRBV6-3 | . | CASSPGTKSSYEQYF | TGTGCCAGCAGCCCCGGGACAAAGAGCTCCTACGAGCAGTACTTC
TRBJ2-7 | . | TRBV7-8 | . | CASSLDGLISYEQYF | TGTGCCAGCAGCTTAGACGGTCTAATCTCCTACGAGCAGTACTTC
TRBJ2-2 | . | TRBV5-1 | . | CASSTSGTSTGELFF | TGCGCCAGCAGCACCTCCGGGACAAGCACCGGGGAGCTGTTTTTT
TRBJ2-3 | . | TRBV7-6 | TRBD2 | CASSPRLAEERRTDTQYF | TGTGCCAGCAGCCCGAGACTAGCGGAGGAAAGGAGGACAGATACGCAGTATTTT
TRBJ2-1 | once | TRBV2 | TRBD2 | CASRKTSGRGSEQFF | TGTGCCAGCAGGAAGACTAGCGGGAGGGGGAGTGAGCAGTTCTTC
TRBJ2-7 | few | TRBV28 | . | CASSPTDSSNYEQYF | TGTGCCAGCAGTCCAACCGACAGCTCAAACTACGAGCAGTACTTC
TRBJ2-6 | . | TRBV5-1 | TRBD1 | CASTPIGQGLSWGANVLTF | TGCGCCAGTACTCCTATCGGACAGGGGCTATCATGGGGGGCCAACGTCCTGACTTTC
TRBJ2-1 | . | TRBV27 | TRBD2 | CASSYGLAEYNEQFF | TGTGCCAGCAGTTATGGACTAGCGGAATACAATGAGCAGTTCTTC
TRBJ1-2 | . | TRBV5-5 | TRBD1 | CASSFGTDYGYTF | TGTGCCAGCAGCTTCGGGACAGACTATGGCTACACCTTC
TRBJ1-2 | . | TRBV14 | . | CASSRGGPGYGYTF | TGTGCCAGCAGCCGGGGGGGACCCGGATATGGCTACACCTTC
TRBJ2-7 | once | TRBV28 | TRBD2 | CASIPGRGGLAGTEQYF | TGTGCCAGCATACCCGGTAGGGGAGGACTAGCTGGGACCGAGCAGTACTTC
TRBJ2-3 | . | TRBV27 | . | CASSLIRTYKASTDTQYF | TGTGCCAGCAGTTTAATCCGGACTTATAAAGCTAGCACAGATACGCAGTATTTT
TRBJ1-5 | . | TRBV28 | TRBD1 | CASSLAGNRGNQPQHF | TGTGCCAGCAGTTTAGCCGGGAACAGGGGAAATCAGCCCCAGCATTTT
TRBJ2-2 | . | TRBV2 | . | CASSSTRAGELFF | TGTGCCAGCAGCTCAACTAGAGCCGGGGAGCTGTTTTTT
TRBJ1-1 | . | TRBV3-1/TRBV3-2 | . | CASSSQGHTEAFF | TGTGCCAGCAGCTCCCAGGGGCACACTGAAGCTTTCTTT
TRBJ1-1 | . | TRBV30 | TRBD1 | CAWSVTGGVGFGLEAFF | TGTGCCTGGAGTGTTACAGGGGGCGTTGGGTTTGGGTTGGAAGCTTTCTTT
TRBJ1-6 | . | TRBV27 | TRBD1 | CASSSSGQYNSPLHF | TGTGCCAGCAGTTCCTCGGGACAGTATAATTCACCCCTCCACTTT
TRBJ2-7 | . | TRBV28 | TRBD1 | CAVGTGRLEQYF | TGTGCCGTCGGGACAGGGAGACTCGAGCAGTACTTC
TRBJ2-1 | . | TRBV11-2 | TRBD1 | CASSHPGTGSYNEQFF | TGTGCCAGCAGCCACCCAGGGACAGGTTCCTACAATGAGCAGTTCTTC
TRBJ2-2 | . | TRBV6-5 | TRBD2 | CASSWSGGQSGELFF | TGTGCCAGCAGTTGGTCGGGAGGGCAGTCCGGGGAGCTGTTTTTT
TRBJ1-1 | few | TRBV6-1 | TRBD1 | CASSAVQGARVNTEAFF | TGTGCCAGCAGTGCGGTACAGGGGGCTCGGGTGAACACTGAAGCTTTCTTT
TRBJ2-5 | . | TRBV15 | TRBD2 | CATSRDLAGGPKTQYF | TGTGCCACCAGCAGAGATCTAGCGGGAGGGCCAAAGACCCAGTACTTC
TRBJ1-3 | . | TRBV18 | . | CASSVDMWSGNTIYF | TGTGCCAGCTCAGTTGACATGTGGTCTGGAAACACCATATATTTT
TRBJ2-7 | . | TRBV7-8 | TRBD2 | CASSSNNLAGHKQYF | TGTGCCAGCAGCTCCAACAACCTAGCGGGTCATAAGCAGTACTTC
TRBJ1-4 | . | TRBV14 | . | CASSQSGVLNEKLFF | TGTGCCAGCAGCCAATCGGGGGTATTGAATGAAAAACTGTTTTTT
TRBJ2-1 | few | TRBV3-1/TRBV3-2 | TRBD2 | CASSRGLAGDNEQFF | TGTGCCAGCAGCCGGGGACTAGCGGGAGACAATGAGCAGTTCTTC
TRBJ1-4 | . | TRBV19 | . | CASNQQGRFNEKLFF | TGTGCCAGTAATCAGCAGGGGAGATTTAATGAAAAACTGTTTTTT
TRBJ2-1 | . | TRBV10-1 | . | CASSDPYEEQFF | TGCGCCAGCAGTGATCCTTATGAGGAGCAGTTCTTC
TRBJ2-7 | . | TRBV5-1 | TRBD2 | CASSGTSVNYEQYF | TGCGCCAGCAGCGGTACTAGCGTAAACTACGAGCAGTACTTC
TRBJ2-5 | . | TRBV9 | TRBD2 | CASTVGLAGEETQYF | TGTGCCAGCACCGTGGGACTAGCGGGAGAAGAGACCCAGTACTTC
TRBJ1-5 | few | TRBV6-1 | . | CASRAGNGMPQHF | TGTGCCAGCAGGGCAGGAAACGGGATGCCCCAGCATTTT
TRBJ2-5 | . | TRBV5-8 | TRBD1 | CASSNRLGTGGKAQYF | TGTGCCAGCAGCAACAGGCTCGGGACAGGGGGTAAGGCCCAGTACTTC
TRBJ2-3 | . | TRBV18 | . | CASSLGQTGTDTQYF | TGTGCCAGCTCTCTTGGACAAACGGGCACAGATACGCAGTATTTT
TRBJ1-2 | . | TRBV7-9 | . | CASSPDSFYGYTF | TGTGCCAGCAGCCCGGACAGCTTCTATGGCTACACCTTC
TRBJ1-6 | . | TRBV27 | TRBD1 | CASSFTLTGQGVYSPLHF | TGTGCCAGCAGTTTCACACTCACTGGACAGGGGGTGTATTCACCCCTCCACTTT
TRBJ1-2 | . | TRBV3-1/TRBV3-2 | . | CASSRRTGSNYGYTF | TGTGCCAGCAGCCGTAGGACCGGGAGTAACTATGGCTACACCTTC
TRBJ1-1 | . | TRBV18 | TRBD1 | CASSPGQGGTEAFF | TGTGCCAGCTCACCAGGGCAGGGGGGCACTGAAGCTTTCTTT
TRBJ2-1 | . | TRBV25-1 | . | CASSEGSVLAYNEQFF | TGTGCCAGCAGTGAAGGTTCGGTTCTCGCCTACAATGAGCAGTTCTTC
TRBJ1-1 | . | TRBV28 | TRBD1 | CASKTGTGGKTEAFF | TGTGCCAGCAAAACCGGGACAGGGGGCAAGACTGAAGCTTTCTTT
TRBJ2-4 | . | TRBV18 | TRBD1 | CASSPSTGMDIQYF | TGTGCCAGCTCACCATCGACAGGGATGGACATTCAGTACTTC
TRBJ2-7 | . | TRBV5-5 | . | CASSLPRLRDRTYEQYF | TGTGCCAGCAGCTTGCCCCGTTTAAGAGACAGGACCTACGAGCAGTACTTC
TRBJ2-3 | . | TRBV29-1 | TRBD2 | CSVVGLAGGDTQYF | TGCAGCGTTGTTGGACTAGCGGGAGGAGATACGCAGTATTTT
TRBJ2-2 | once | TRBV3-1/TRBV3-2 | TRBD2 | CASSPLAGAVTGELFF | TGTGCCAGCAGCCCTCTAGCGGGAGCGGTGACCGGGGAGCTGTTTTTT